A single sample gave rise to the 32 T cell receptor beta chains below, sequenced in a study of cytomegalovirus exposure and HLA in healthy donors. The PCR had 60 Vbeta and 13 Jbeta primers. The method was immunoSEQ multiplex PCR; TCRdb's version includes in-frame clones alone and lacks a portion of them. There are more than 120,000 clones in the sample; around three quarters occur only once, and roughly 5.6% lies in the top ten. Sequences were obtained from PBMCs. The receptors here all came from a middle-aged woman in good health and CMV-seropositive.

The V and J genes are TRBV15 and TRBJ2-2, with a tentative D call TRBD1 (6 bases). CDR1 and CDR2 (germline): LNHNV, YYDKDF (reference sequence). With 3 bases removed from V and 4 bases from J, the gap between germline ends came to 12 bases. The CDR3 extends over 15 amino acids. CDR3 DNA sequence: TGTGCCACCAGCAGCGCAGGGGTTGGCACCGGGGAGCTGTTTTTT. This gives the protein CATSSAGVGTGELFF.

The chain couples TRBV23-1 to TRBJ2-7; D possibly corresponds to TRBD1 (6 bases). TRBV23-1 is filed as an ORF, its function uncertain. There are 13 residues in the CDR3. Trimming left V 3 bases short and J 0 bases short, with 6 bases between. As DNA, the CDR3 is TGCGCCAGCAGTCAGGGACACTCCTACGAGCAGTACTTC. Translated: CASSQGHSYEQYF.

The rearrangement joins TRBV6-5 to TRBJ1-2, with a weak D call TRBD1 (5 bases). The CDR3 extends over 14 amino acids. V gave up 0 bases and J gave up 8 bases, with 13 bases separating them. Germline loops: CDR1 MNHEY, CDR2 SVGAGI. The CDR3 nucleotides are TGTGCCAGCAGTTACTCGGTGCAGGGCCGGGGCTACACCTTC. It specifies CASSYSVQGRGYTF.

The chain joins TRBV28 to TRBJ1-2; 7 positions agree with TRBD1. Germline loops: CDR1 MDHEN, CDR2 SYDVKM. V lost 5 bases and J lost 8; bases outside the gene matches: 8. The CDR3 loop spans 13 amino acids. The CDR3 reads CASSLTGAQGYTF. As DNA, the CDR3 is TGTGCCAGCAGTCTCACAGGGGCTCAAGGCTACACCTTC.

This clone was counted a few times. The rearrangement uses TRBV4-2 and TRBJ2-1; the match to TRBD2 covers 8 bases. From germline, CDR1 is LGHNA and CDR2 YNFKEQ. The CDR3 consists of 15 residues. After removal of 0 bases from V and 8 bases from J, the junction contained 6 bases not matched to a gene. Written as DNA, the CDR3 is TGTGCCAGCAGCCAAGATAGGGGACTAGTTTATGAGCAGTTCTTC. This codes for CASSQDRGLVYEQFF.

This clone was detected only once. The V call is TRBV5-4, the J call TRBJ2-7; D not resolved. The CDR3 totals 14 residues. Germline lookup yields CDR1 SGHNT and CDR2 YYREEE (reference sequence). The V end lost 0 bases, the J end lost 3 bases, and 10 bases lay between the germline ends. This CDR3 is CASSLGELNYEQYF. CDR3 nucleotide sequence: TGTGCCAGCAGCTTGGGCGAGTTAAACTACGAGCAGTACTTC.

This clone was picked up many times. CDR3 protein: CASSQEASGYNEQFF. The CDR3 nucleotides read TGTGCCAGCAGCCAAGAGGCTAGCGGGTACAATGAGCAGTTCTTC. The gene calls are TRBV13 and TRBJ2-1; 8 nucleotides agree with TRBD2. The J segment lost 4 bases and the V segment lost 5 bases, leaving 7 bases of the junction unmatched. Germline V gene data show CDR1 as PRHDT and CDR2 as FYEKMQ (reference sequence). The CDR3 length is 15 residues.

The genes are TRBV27 and TRBJ2-2; 7 bases are shared with TRBD2. The CDR3 sequence is 16 residues long. V gave up 3 bases and J gave up 6 bases; unmatched junction bases: 10. CDR1 is MNHEY, CDR2 SMNVEV, per germline (reference sequence). CDR3 protein: CASSFVAGDEAGELFF. CDR3 DNA sequence: TGTGCCAGCAGTTTTGTGGCGGGAGACGAAGCCGGGGAGCTGTTTTTT.

V is TRBV5-1 and J is TRBJ2-7, with 13 nucleotides matching TRBD2. Germline-derived CDR1 and CDR2 are SGHRS and YFSETQ. V was clipped by 4 bases and J by 3 bases; unmatched bases: 4. The CDR3 runs to 15 residues. In nucleotides, the CDR3 is TGCGCCAGCAGCCCGGGACTAGCGGGAAGCTACGAGCAGTACTTC. It is translated as CASSPGLAGSYEQYF. The variable domain in full, completed from reference TRBV5-1 and TRBJ2-7, reads KAGVTQTPRYLIKTRGQQVTLSCSPISGHRSVSWYQQTPGQGLQFLFEYFSETQRNKGNFPGRFSGRQFSNSRSEMNVSTLELGDSALYLCASSPGLAGSYEQYFGPGTRLTVT.

V and J are TRBV5-1 and TRBJ2-3; a possible D gene is TRBD2 (5 bases). With 5 bases removed from V and 2 bases from J, the gap between germline ends came to 9 bases. CDR1 and CDR2 from the germline V gene are SGHRS and YFSETQ. There are 13 residues in the CDR3. The CDR3 DNA reads TGCGCCAGCAGGGACGGGATCACAGATACGCAGTATTTT. It yields the protein CASRDGITDTQYF.

The chain carries TRBV4-2 and TRBJ1-5; no firm D call. The CDR3 runs 15 residues. In germline, CDR1 is LGHNA, CDR2 YNFKEQ. Trimming cost V 3 bases and J 0 bases, with 9 bases left between them. The CDR3 loop is CASSQQALSNQPQHF. The CDR3 coding sequence is TGTGCCAGCAGCCAGCAAGCACTTAGCAATCAGCCCCAGCATTTT.

V gene TRBV10-3 combines with J gene TRBJ2-7; the match to TRBD2 covers 13 bases. This CDR3 is 15 amino acids long. V was clipped by 6 bases and J by 3 bases; unmatched bases: 5. Germline loops: CDR1 ENHRY, CDR2 SYGVKD. CDR3 in amino acids: CAIRGLAGNDYEQYF. CDR3 DNA: TGTGCCATCAGGGGACTAGCGGGAAATGACTACGAGCAGTACTTC.

This clone is a singleton in its sample. J is TRBJ1-2 and V is TRBV28; TRBD1 aligns across 8 bases. There are 14 residues in the CDR3. The trim removed 9 bases at V and 8 bases at J, leaving 14 bases unmatched. From germline, CDR1 is MDHEN and CDR2 SYDVKM. CDR3 amino acids: CASLNRGTFLGYTF. The CDR3 DNA reads TGTGCCAGTCTAAACAGGGGGACCTTTCTAGGCTACACCTTC.

This chain links TRBV2 with TRBJ2-3; D unresolved. The CDR3 sequence is 14 residues long. CDR1 and CDR2 from the germline V gene are SNHLY and FYNNEI. The V end lost 5 bases, the J end lost 0 bases, and 9 bases lay between the germline ends. DNA for the CDR3: TGTGCCAGCAGTCTGAGGATGAGCACAGATACGCAGTATTTT. The encoded protein is CASSLRMSTDTQYF.

The rearrangement uses TRBV19 and TRBJ1-5, with D possibly TRBD1 on 6 matching bases. The CDR3 length is 13 residues. The germline gives CDR1 LNHDA, CDR2 SQIVND (reference sequence). The ends were cut back, 5 bases at V and 9 bases at J, with 14 bases in the middle. The CDR3 sequence: CASSSGAGAPQHF. The CDR3 nucleotides are TGTGCCAGTAGTTCAGGGGCCGGCGCGCCCCAGCATTTT.

This clone came up once. V is TRBV6-5 and J is TRBJ1-1; weak D call: TRBD1 (5 bases). The CDR3 contains 14 residues. The V gene lost 4 bases and the J gene lost 3 bases, with 12 bases spanning the gap. The germline V gene has CDR1 MNHEY and CDR2 SVGAGI. The CDR3 bases are TGTGCCAGCAGTTCGATGGGGCCGGACACTGAAGCTTTCTTT. The encoded protein is CASSSMGPDTEAFF.

The table lists this clone with a count of one. The chain recombines TRBV5-1 with TRBJ1-4; TRBD1 might be the D (6 bases). The CDR3 sequence is 20 residues long. V dropped 4 bases and J dropped 3 bases, with 28 bases sitting between them. Germline V gene data show CDR1 as SGHRS and CDR2 as YFSETQ. The CDR3 bases are TGCGCCAGCAGCACGCCTCAAATCGGGGGGCCCCGCATCCCTAATGAAAAACTGTTTTTT. This codes for CASSTPQIGGPRIPNEKLFF.

The chain carries TRBV20-1 and TRBJ2-5, with D perhaps matching TRBD2 (6 bases). Deletions cut 2 bases from V and 5 bases from J, with 6 bases between. Per the germline V gene, CDR1 is DFQATT and CDR2 is SNEGSKA (reference sequence). The CDR3 covers 11 residues. CDR3: CSARRGETQYF. CDR3 in DNA: TGCAGTGCTAGACGGGGGGAGACCCAGTACTTC.

The chain combines TRBV7-9 with TRBJ2-1; tentative D call: TRBD2 (6 bases). Germline V gene data show CDR1 as SEHNR and CDR2 as FQNEAQ (reference sequence). The CDR3 covers 18 residues. V lost 1 base and J 3 bases, leaving 19 bases between the germline ends. In DNA form, the CDR3 reads TGTGCCAGCAGCTTAGTCATGTCGGGCGGGGAGGTCTACAATGAGCAGTTCTTC. As protein: CASSLVMSGGEVYNEQFF. Full variable domain (outside the CDR3, taken from reference TRBV7-9 and TRBJ2-1): DTGVSQNPRHKITKRGQNVTFRCDPISEHNRLYWYRQTLGQGPEFLTYFQNEAQLEKSRLLSDRFSAERPKGSFSTLEIQRTEQGDSAMYLCASSLVMSGGEVYNEQFFGPGTRLTVL.

The chain uses TRBV28 and TRBJ2-3; TRBD1 might be the D (5 bases). This CDR3 is 15 amino acids long. With 2 bases removed from V and 0 bases from J, the gap between germline ends came to 9 bases. In germline, CDR1 is MDHEN, CDR2 SYDVKM. The chain's CDR3 is CASSLGATSTDTQYF. CDR3 sequence (DNA): TGTGCCAGCAGTTTAGGGGCAACTAGCACAGATACGCAGTATTTT.

The chain couples TRBV5-4 to TRBJ2-7, with 12 bases that match TRBD2. The CDR3 is 16 residues long. The trim removed 4 bases at V and 5 bases at J, leaving 10 bases unmatched. From germline, CDR1 is SGHNT and CDR2 YYREEE (reference sequence). The CDR3 DNA reads as TGTGCCAGCAGCGCGACTAGCGGGAGTCGGGGCCACGAGCAGTACTTC. This translates into CASSATSGSRGHEQYF.

The rearrangement uses TRBV25-1 and TRBJ2-1; TRBD2 matches 8 bases. CDR1 is MGHDK, CDR2 SYGVNS, per germline. CDR3 size: 13 residues. J lost 6 bases, V lost 9 bases, and 7 bases had no gene match. CDR3 bases: TGTGCCAGTTCTCTAGCGGGTTCCAATGAGCAGTTCTTC. As protein: CASSLAGSNEQFF.

The rearrangement uses TRBV6-1 and TRBJ1-6; 11 positions match TRBD1. Germline V CDR1 and CDR2: MNHNS, SASEGT. The length of the CDR3 is 14 residues. Trimming took 8 bases from V and 5 from J; bases not matched to a gene: 2. The CDR3 reads CASWDRGNNSPLHF. CDR3 DNA: TGTGCCAGCTGGGACAGGGGGAATAATTCACCCCTCCACTTT.

The CDR3 is CAWTWGGTGELFF. For the CDR3, the DNA is TGTGCCTGGACCTGGGGGGGAACCGGGGAGCTGTTTTTT. The chain combines TRBV30 with TRBJ2-2; 7 bases map to TRBD2. V dropped 4 bases and J dropped 5; count of bases not matched to a gene: 4. Germline V lookup: CDR1 GTSNPN, CDR2 SVGIG (reference sequence). The CDR3 spans 13 residues.

This clone was picked up a small number of times. The chain uses TRBV28 and TRBJ1-5, with TRBD1 identical over 7 bases. The J segment lost 5 bases and the V segment lost 3 bases, leaving 10 bases of the junction unmatched. This CDR3 is 16 amino acids long. Per germline, CDR1 MDHEN and CDR2 SYDVKM. The CDR3 DNA sequence: TGTGCCAGCAGTTTCGGGGACAGAAATTTATATCAGCCCCAGCATTTT. Translated, it gives CASSFGDRNLYQPQHF.

CDR3 sequence (DNA): TGTGCCACCAGCAGAGATGGTTTAGGGGCTATAAACATTCAGTACTTC. It encodes CATSRDGLGAINIQYF. V is TRBV15 and J is TRBJ2-4, with a possible D match to TRBD1 (5 bases). The CDR3 covers 16 residues. Trimming left V 0 bases short and J 6 bases short, with 15 bases between. Germline V gene data show CDR1 as LNHNV and CDR2 as YYDKDF (reference sequence).

The count of this clone is one. V usage is TRBV28 and J usage is TRBJ1-5; 7 bases agree with TRBD1. V lost 4 bases and J lost 4; bases outside the gene matches: 4. Per germline, CDR1 MDHEN and CDR2 SYDVKM. The CDR3 is 14 residues long. The CDR3 spells CASSSRGANQPQHF. As DNA, the CDR3 is TGTGCCAGCAGTTCCAGGGGGGCAAATCAGCCCCAGCATTTT.

The J gene is TRBJ2-5, the V gene TRBV6-1, with 8 positions matching TRBD2. Losses at the gene ends were 10 bases for V and 4 bases for J; bases not matched to a gene: 11. This CDR3 spans 14 amino acids. The germline CDR1 and CDR2 sequences are MNHNS and SASEGT. The DNA for the CDR3 is TGTGCCACGGGTGGTGTGGCGGGAGGAGAGACCCAGTACTTC. It translates to CATGGVAGGETQYF.

V usage is TRBV19 and J usage is TRBJ2-3; D remains unclear. In germline, CDR1 is LNHDA, CDR2 SQIVND (reference sequence). V shed 5 bases and J shed 2 bases, with 14 bases lying between them. The CDR3 consists of 15 residues. DNA of the CDR3: TGTGCCAGTAGTTCCACCGGGTGGGTCACAGATACGCAGTATTTT. It codes for CASSSTGWVTDTQYF. The full variable domain, in which reference TRBV19 and TRBJ2-3 provide the parts outside the CDR3, is DGGITQSPKYLFRKEGQNVTLSCEQNLNHDAMYWYRQDPGQGLRLIYYSQIVNDFQKGDIAEGYSVSREKKESFPLTVTSAQKNPTAFYLCASSSTGWVTDTQYFGPGTRLTVL.

The chain is built from TRBV19 and TRBJ1-5; D perhaps matches TRBD1 (6 bases). The germline CDR1 and CDR2 sequences are LNHDA and SQIVND (reference sequence). Between the trimmed V and J ends, which lost 4 bases and 7 bases, there was a span of 11 bases. This CDR3 is 13 amino acids long. In DNA, the CDR3 is TGTGCCAGTAGTAAACAGGGTGGCCAGCCCCAGCATTTT. Protein: CASSKQGGQPQHF.

The V call is TRBV5-6, the J call TRBJ1-6, with a weak D call TRBD1 (6 bases). Germline CDR1 reads SGHDT; CDR2 reads YYEEEE. The V end lost 1 base, the J end lost 6 bases, and 11 bases lay between the germline ends. The CDR3 consists of 15 residues. This CDR3 is CASSLRVRGNSPLHF. The CDR3 DNA sequence: TGTGCCAGCAGCTTGCGTGTCAGGGGTAATTCACCCCTCCACTTT.

The chain recombines TRBV10-2 with TRBJ2-7; 11 positions match TRBD2. Germline CDR1 is WSHSY and CDR2 is SAAADI. CDR3 length: 18 amino acids. Losses at the gene ends were 5 bases for V and 3 bases for J; bases not matched to a gene: 15. The CDR3: CASSPLIRLAGSVYEQYF. Written as DNA, the CDR3 is TGCGCCAGCAGTCCTCTGATTAGACTAGCGGGAAGCGTCTACGAGCAGTACTTC.